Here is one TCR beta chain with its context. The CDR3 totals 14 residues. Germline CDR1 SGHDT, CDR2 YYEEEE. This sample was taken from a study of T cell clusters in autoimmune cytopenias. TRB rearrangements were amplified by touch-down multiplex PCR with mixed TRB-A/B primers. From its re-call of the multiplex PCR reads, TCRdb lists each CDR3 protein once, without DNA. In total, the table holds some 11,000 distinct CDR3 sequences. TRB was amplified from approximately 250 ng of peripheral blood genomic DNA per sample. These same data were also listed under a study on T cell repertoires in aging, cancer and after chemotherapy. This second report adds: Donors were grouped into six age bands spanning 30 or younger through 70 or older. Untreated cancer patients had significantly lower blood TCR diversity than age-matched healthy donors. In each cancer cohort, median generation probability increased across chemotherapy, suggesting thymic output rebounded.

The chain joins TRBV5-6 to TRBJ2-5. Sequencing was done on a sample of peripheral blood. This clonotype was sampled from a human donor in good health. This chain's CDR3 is CASSLITKQETQYF.